Listed here is a single T cell receptor beta chain. Authors' processing steps: Estimation of nucleated cell counts relied on the amplification of reference gene primers. Clones were read by immunoSEQ multiplex PCR, and TCRdb kept only the in-frame ones, dropping some. The D gene and trimming were derived from the DNA, and the V and J assignments and clone size from that table. The profile shows approximately 390,000 clones, 70% to 90% of them singletons. These data come from a study of blood T cell repertoires in COVID-19. The CDR3 totals 14 residues. Between the trimmed V and J ends, which lost 6 bases and 4 bases, there was a span of 13 bases. Looked up from germline, CDR1 is PRHDT and CDR2 is FYEKMQ (reference sequence).

The source material was PBMCs or T cells enriched from blood (not recorded which). The receptor comes from a woman aged 40 to 55 with acute COVID-19. This chain joins TRBV13 and TRBJ2-4; D remains ambiguous. CDR3 DNA sequence: TGTGCCAGCAGACATGGCGGAAGAAAAAACATTCAGTACTTC. It specifies CASRHGGRKNIQYF.